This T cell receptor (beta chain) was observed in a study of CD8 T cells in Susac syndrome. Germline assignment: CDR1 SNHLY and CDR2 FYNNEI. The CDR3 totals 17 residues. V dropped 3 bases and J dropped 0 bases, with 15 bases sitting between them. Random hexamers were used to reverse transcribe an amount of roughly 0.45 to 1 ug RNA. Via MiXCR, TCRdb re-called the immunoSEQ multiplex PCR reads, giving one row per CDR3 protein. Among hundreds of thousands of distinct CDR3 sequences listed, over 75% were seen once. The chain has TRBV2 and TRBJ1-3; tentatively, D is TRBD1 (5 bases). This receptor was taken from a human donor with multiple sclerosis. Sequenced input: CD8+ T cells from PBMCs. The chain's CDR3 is CASSDGGGSRSGNTIYF. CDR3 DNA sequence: TGTGCCAGCAGTGATGGTGGGGGAAGCCGCTCTGGAAACACCATATATTTT. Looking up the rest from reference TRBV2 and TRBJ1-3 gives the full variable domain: EPEVTQTPSHQVTQMGQEVILRCVPISNHLYFYWYRQILGQKVEFLVSFYNNEISEKSEIFDDQFSVERPDGSNFTLKIRSTKLEDSAMYFCASSDGGGSRSGNTIYFGEGSWLTVV.